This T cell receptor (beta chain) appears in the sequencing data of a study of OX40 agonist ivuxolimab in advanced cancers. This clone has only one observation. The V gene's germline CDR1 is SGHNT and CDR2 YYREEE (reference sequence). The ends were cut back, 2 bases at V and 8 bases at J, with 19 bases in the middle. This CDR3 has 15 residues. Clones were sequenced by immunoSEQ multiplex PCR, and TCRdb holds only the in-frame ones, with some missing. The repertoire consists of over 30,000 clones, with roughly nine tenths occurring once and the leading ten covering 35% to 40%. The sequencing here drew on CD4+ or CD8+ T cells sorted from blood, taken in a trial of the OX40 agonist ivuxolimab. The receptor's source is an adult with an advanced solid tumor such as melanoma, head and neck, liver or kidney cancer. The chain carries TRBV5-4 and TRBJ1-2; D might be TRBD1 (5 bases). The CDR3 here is CASSFRGQGGGGYTF. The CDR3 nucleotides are TGTGCCAGCAGCTTCCGGGGCCAGGGCGGAGGAGGCTACACCTTC.